This paragraph reports one T cell receptor (beta chain). Antigen: not known. The V end lost 0 bases, the J end lost 5 bases, and 8 bases lay between the germline ends. Germline V gene data show CDR1 as LGHNA and CDR2 as YNFKEQ. The CDR3 covers 14 residues. This record belongs to a study of OX40 agonist ivuxolimab in advanced cancers. General study findings and limits: Certain nonresponding patients likewise had low normalized T-cell clonal expansion.

The repertoire was sequenced with immunoSEQ multiplex PCR; TCRdb's copy has only in-frame clones and lacks some. In the table there are roughly 29,000 clones, 92% of which are singletons. This sequence joins TRBV4-2 and TRBJ1-5; D gene uncertain. The TCR comes from an adult with an advanced solid tumor such as melanoma, head and neck, liver or kidney cancer. Material: CD4+ or CD8+ T cells sorted from blood, obtained in a trial of the OX40 agonist ivuxolimab. The CDR3 region has the DNA TGTGCCAGCAGCCAAGATGGCGAGGATCAGCCCCAGCATTTT. Translated: CASSQDGEDQPQHF.